This T cell receptor beta chain was recorded in a study of glioma-infiltrating T cells after dendritic cell vaccination. About the research overall: Samples are from glioblastoma patients in Phase I and II dendritic cell vaccine trials. Treatment, given 2003 to 2012, was autologous tumor lysate-pulsed dendritic cell vaccination.

CDR1 is GTSNPN, CDR2 SVGIG, per germline (reference sequence). Trimming removed 7 bases from V and 0 bases from J, with 9 bases in between. This CDR3 has 12 amino acids. The table came from immunoSEQ multiplex PCR; TCRdb's copy has only in-frame clones and leaves some out. The sample yields about 50,000 clones, over 65% seen once. Time point meaning: after dendritic cell vaccination, including at tumor progression/relapse. This rearrangement joins TRBV30 to TRBJ1-1; D perhaps matches TRBD1 (5 bases). The specimen comprised blood, sampled after dendritic cell vaccination. The clonotype originates from a human donor with glioblastoma. The CDR3 DNA reads as TGTGCCTTAGGGGCGTTGAACACTGAAGCTTTCTTT. As protein: CALGALNTEAFF.